This T cell receptor beta chain stems from a study of identical twins. General study points: Conclusions rested on cross-sectional statistics rather than following the same donors.

No donor was unhealthy or non-Caucasian. A universal primer site came from template switching; cDNA carried unique molecular identifiers. In TCRdb, the 5' RACE reads were re-called with MiXCR into one record per CDR3 protein. The table lists 1.5 million to 2 million distinct CDR3 sequences, 25% to 35% of them singletons. Germline V gene lookup returns CDR1 MDHEN and CDR2 SYDVKM. The V and J ends lost 6 bases and 11 bases, in that order; junction bases with no gene match: 18. The CDR3 covers 15 residues. This clonotype was picked up a small number of times. Its specificity is not known. The sequencing input was cord blood. This sequence joins TRBV28 and TRBJ2-5; 7 positions agree with TRBD2. The sequence was obtained from a newborn girl in good health. The chain's CDR3 is CASSRRENPSNEQYF. The CDR3 DNA is TGTGCCAGCAGCCGGCGGGAGAACCCTTCCAATGAGCAGTACTTC.